Listed here is a single T cell receptor (beta chain). Its antigen remains unknown. Trimming took 6 bases from V and 0 from J; bases not matched to a gene: 11. CDR3 length: 17 residues. Germline CDR1 is MRHNA and CDR2 is SNTAGT. Using immunoSEQ multiplex PCR, the repertoire was profiled, and TCRdb retains in-frame clones only, with some absent. The data show 95,000 to 150,000 clones, under 90% seen once. This entry comes from a study of T cell responses to AZD1222 COVID-19 vaccine. Overall study results and limits: Nearly half of the spike-specific TCRs reportedly recognize variant regions that carry no mutations.

This TCR was recovered from an adult in good health. Sequenced here: peripheral blood, sampled on day 0 of AZD1222 vaccination. This chain connects TRBV6-4 to TRBJ1-3, with 7 bases aligning to TRBD1. The CDR3 protein is CASSANRGLPSGNTIYF. In nucleotides, the CDR3 is TGTGCCAGCAGCGCAAACAGGGGTTTACCCTCTGGAAACACCATATATTTT.